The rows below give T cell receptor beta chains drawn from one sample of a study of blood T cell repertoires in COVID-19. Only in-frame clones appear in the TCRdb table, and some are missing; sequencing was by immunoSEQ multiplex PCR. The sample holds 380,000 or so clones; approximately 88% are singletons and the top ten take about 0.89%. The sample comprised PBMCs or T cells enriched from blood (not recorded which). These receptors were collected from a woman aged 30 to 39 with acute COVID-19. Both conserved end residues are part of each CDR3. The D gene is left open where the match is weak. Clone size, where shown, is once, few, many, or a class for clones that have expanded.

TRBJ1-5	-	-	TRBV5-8	CASSPRRGGNQPQHF	TGTGCCAGCAGCCCACGCCGGGGGGGCAATCAGCCCCAGCATTTT
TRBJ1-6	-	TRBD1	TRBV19	CASSHGTGGTTPLHF	TGTGCCAGTAGTCACGGGACAGGGGGCACGACACCCCTCCACTTT
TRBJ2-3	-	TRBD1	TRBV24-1	CATSDLGPEGGRTDTQYF	TGTGCCACCAGTGATTTGGGCCCAGAAGGGGGCAGGACAGATACGCAGTATTTT
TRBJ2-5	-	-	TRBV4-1	CASSQTGPKETQYF	TGCGCCAGCAGCCAAACAGGACCCAAAGAGACCCAGTACTTC
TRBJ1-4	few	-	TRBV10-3	CAISSGLAGQREKLFF	TGTGCCATCAGTTCGGGCCTGGCAGGGCAAAGGGAAAAACTGTTTTTT
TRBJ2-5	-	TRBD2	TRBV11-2	CASSPGFLTSGGKETQYF	TGTGCCAGCAGCCCCGGTTTCCTGACTAGCGGGGGTAAGGAGACCCAGTACTTC
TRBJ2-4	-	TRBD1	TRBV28	CASALMGQAQAKNIQYF	TGTGCCAGCGCCTTGATGGGACAGGCCCAAGCCAAAAACATTCAGTACTTC
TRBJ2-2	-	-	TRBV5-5	CASSLGAGRKTGELFF	TGTGCCAGCAGCTTGGGAGCAGGTCGCAAAACCGGGGAGCTGTTTTTT
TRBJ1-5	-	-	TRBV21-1	CASSKAGQTGQPQHF	TGTGCCAGCAGCAAAGCTGGGCAAACAGGACAGCCCCAGCATTTT
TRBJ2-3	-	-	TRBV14	CASSRPGEGLNTQYF	TGTGCCAGCAGCCGACCAGGGGAGGGATTGAATACGCAGTATTTT
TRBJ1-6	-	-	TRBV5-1	CASKRGEGSPLHF	TGCGCCAGCAAAAGGGGCGAAGGATCACCCCTCCACTTT
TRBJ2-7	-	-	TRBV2	CASSDQYEQYF	TGTGCCAGCAGTGACCAATACGAGCAGTACTTC
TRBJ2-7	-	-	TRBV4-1	CASSPDIGGFYEQYF	TGCGCCAGCAGCCCTGACATCGGGGGATTCTACGAGCAGTACTTC
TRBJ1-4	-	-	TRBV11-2	CASSRPGLSNEKLFF	TGTGCCAGCAGCCGACCAGGGTTATCAAATGAAAAACTGTTTTTT
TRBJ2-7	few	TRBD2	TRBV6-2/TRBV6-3	CASSYEGTSGYEQYF	TGTGCCAGCAGTTACGAGGGGACTAGCGGCTACGAGCAGTACTTC
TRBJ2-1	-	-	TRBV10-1	CASSEAGDEQFF	TGCGCCAGCAGTGAAGCCGGAGATGAGCAGTTCTTC
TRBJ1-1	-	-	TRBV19	CASSERVLGTEAFF	TGTGCCAGTAGTGAGAGGGTTTTGGGCACTGAAGCTTTCTTT
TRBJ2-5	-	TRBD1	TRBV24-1	CATSERQGSAETQYF	TGTGCCACCAGTGAACGACAGGGTAGTGCGGAGACCCAGTACTTC
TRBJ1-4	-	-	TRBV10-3	CAISARTEQFEKLFF	TGTGCCATCAGTGCCCGGACAGAACAATTTGAAAAACTGTTTTTT
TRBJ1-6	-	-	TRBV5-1	CASSLGSDISPLHF	TGCGCCAGCAGCTTGGGGTCGGACATTTCACCCCTCCACTTT
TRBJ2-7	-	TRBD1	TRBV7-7	CASSLGTGPDYEQYF	TGTGCCAGCAGCTTAGGGACAGGGCCCGACTACGAGCAGTACTTC
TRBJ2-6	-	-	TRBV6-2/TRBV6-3	CASSSRLTGSGANVLTF	TGTGCCAGCAGTTCAAGACTCACAGGGTCTGGGGCCAACGTCCTGACTTTC